What follows are 8 T cell receptor beta chains derived from one specimen sequenced in a study of early T cells in non-severe SARS-CoV-2 infection. TCRdb called the 5' RACE reads again in MiXCR, with one record for every CDR3 protein. The sample has some 96,000 distinct CDR3 sequences; over 10% are singletons. Sample: whole blood. The receptors were sampled from an adult who was a healthcare worker with PCR-confirmed SARS-CoV-2 infection or an uninfected control (not recorded which).

CDR3 nucleotides: TGTGCTAGTGGTACTCCGAGACAGCGCTACTCTGGGGCCAACGTCCTGACTTTC. The encoded protein is CASGTPRQRYSGANVLTF. The rearrangement uses TRBV12-5 and TRBJ2-6; the D gene is possibly TRBD1 (5 bases). CDR1 is LGHNT and CDR2 is FRNRAP in the germline V gene. Between the trimmed V and J ends, which lost 5 bases and 0 bases, there was a span of 17 bases. The CDR3 has 18 residues. The complete variable domain, with remaining parts taken from reference TRBV12-5 and TRBJ2-6, reads DARVTQTPRHKVTEMGQEVTMRCQPILGHNTVFWYRQTMMQGLELLAYFRNRAPLDDSGMPKDRFSAEMPDATLATLKIQPSEPRDSAVYFCASGTPRQRYSGANVLTFGAGSRLTVL.

This clonotype was observed many times. This rearrangement joins TRBV18 to TRBJ2-7; TRBD1 agrees at 8 bases. CDR1 KGHSH and CDR2 LQKENI come from the germline V gene. V lost 3 bases to trimming and J lost 5 bases; unmatched junction nucleotides: 6. This CDR3 has 14 amino acids. CDR3 sequence: CASSPLDREDEQYF. The CDR3 region has the DNA TGTGCCAGCTCACCTCTGGACAGGGAGGACGAGCAGTACTTC.

This clonotype was seen a few times. This sequence joins TRBV6-2 or TRBV6-3 and TRBJ1-1; TRBD1 matches at 9 bases. Germline values: CDR1 MNHEY, CDR2 SVGEGT. This CDR3 spans 15 amino acids. Unmatched junction bases numbered 8, after V lost 4 bases and J lost 5 bases. CDR3 in amino acids: CASSFLDRGGTEAFF. Written as DNA, the CDR3 is TGTGCCAGCAGTTTTCTCGACAGGGGGGGAACTGAAGCTTTCTTT.

This clonotype has at least ten counts. This rearrangement joins TRBV29-1 to TRBJ2-1; the D gene could be TRBD1 or TRBD2 (6 bases each). V was trimmed by 6 bases and J by 12 bases, leaving 18 bases between them. From germline, CDR1 is SQVTM and CDR2 ANQGSEA. This CDR3 spans 12 amino acids. Here the CDR3 DNA reads TGCAGCGTCGTAGGACCGGGGGCTGGGCAGTTCTTC. Translated, it gives CSVVGPGAGQFF.

This clonotype was counted ten times or more. The chain employs TRBV20-1 and TRBJ2-1, with 9 positions matching TRBD2. The germline V gene has CDR1 DFQATT and CDR2 SNEGSKA (reference sequence). V lost 2 bases, J lost 9 bases, and 8 bases stayed unmatched. The CDR3 is 14 amino acids. The CDR3 region is CSARLGGGAIEQFF. The CDR3 nucleotides read TGCAGTGCTAGATTGGGCGGGGGGGCAATTGAGCAGTTCTTC.

The chain couples TRBV28 to TRBJ1-1; TRBD1 might be the D (5 bases). The CDR3 has 14 residues. V dropped 1 base and J dropped 6 bases, with 12 bases sitting between them. CDR1 is MDHEN and CDR2 is SYDVKM in the germline V gene. The DNA of the CDR3 is TGTGCCAGCAGTTTATCGGGAGGGGCCTCTGAAGCTTTCTTT. Protein product: CASSLSGGASEAFF.

This clonotype was seen a few times. The chain links TRBV12-3 or TRBV12-4 to TRBJ1-1; 8 positions agree with TRBD1. Germline trimming cut 5 bases from V and 1 base from J; bases unmatched to any gene: 6. The CDR3 runs 15 residues. CDR3 nucleotides: TGTGCCAGCAGTCTACCAGGGGGCTCGAACACTGAAGCTTTCTTT. It encodes CASSLPGGSNTEAFF.

This clonotype was seen more than once but under ten times. The chain links TRBV4-1 to TRBJ1-2; TRBD1 matches 7 bases. The CDR3 sequence is 15 residues long. Trimming at V came to 2 bases and at J to 7 bases, leaving 10 bases not matched to a gene. Germline-derived CDR1 and CDR2 are MGHRA and YSYEKL. CDR3 amino acids: CASSQSTGTTFGYTF. As DNA, the CDR3 is TGCGCCAGCAGCCAATCGACAGGGACCACCTTTGGCTACACCTTC.